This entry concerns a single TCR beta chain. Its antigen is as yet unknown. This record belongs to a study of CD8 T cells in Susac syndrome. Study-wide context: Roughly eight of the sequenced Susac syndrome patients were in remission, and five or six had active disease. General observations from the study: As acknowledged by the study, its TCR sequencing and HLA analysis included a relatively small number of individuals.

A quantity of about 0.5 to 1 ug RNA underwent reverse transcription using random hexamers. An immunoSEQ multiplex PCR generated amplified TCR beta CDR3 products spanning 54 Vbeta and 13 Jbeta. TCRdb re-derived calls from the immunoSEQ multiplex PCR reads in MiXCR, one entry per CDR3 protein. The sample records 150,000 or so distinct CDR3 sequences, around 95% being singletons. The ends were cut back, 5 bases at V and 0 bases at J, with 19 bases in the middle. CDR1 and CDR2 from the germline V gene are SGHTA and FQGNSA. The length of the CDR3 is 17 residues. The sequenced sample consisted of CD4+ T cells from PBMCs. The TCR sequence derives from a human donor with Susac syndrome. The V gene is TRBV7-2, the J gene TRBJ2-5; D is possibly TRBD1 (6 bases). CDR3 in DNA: TGTGCCAGCAGCCCAGGGGCCAGACAAAGGTACCAAGAGACCCAGTACTTC. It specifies CASSPGARQRYQETQYF.